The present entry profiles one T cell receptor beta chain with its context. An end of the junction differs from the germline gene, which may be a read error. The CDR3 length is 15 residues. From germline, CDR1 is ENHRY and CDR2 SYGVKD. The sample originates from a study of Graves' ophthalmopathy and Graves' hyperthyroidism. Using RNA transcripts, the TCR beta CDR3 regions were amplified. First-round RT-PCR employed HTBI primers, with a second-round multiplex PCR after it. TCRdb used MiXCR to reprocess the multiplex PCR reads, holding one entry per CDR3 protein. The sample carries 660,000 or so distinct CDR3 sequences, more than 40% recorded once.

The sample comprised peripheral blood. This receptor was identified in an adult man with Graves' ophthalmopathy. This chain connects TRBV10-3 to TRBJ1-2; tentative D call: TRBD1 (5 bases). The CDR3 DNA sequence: TGTGCCAGCAGTCACTCCGGGGCAGGGCACTATGGCTACACCTTC. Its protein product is CASSHSGAGHYGYTF.